The 24 T cell receptor beta chains reported below all come from one sample, sequenced in a study of CD8+ T cells in alopecia areata. RNA extraction and reverse transcription yielded cDNA as sequencing template. Produced via immunoSEQ multiplex PCR; TCRdb's table is partial and in-frame only. This sample has 55,000 to 70,000 clones, with roughly half found just once. The material sequenced was CD8+ T cells sorted from blood, taken at week 0. All receptors derive from a human donor with alopecia areata.

This chain joins TRBV6-5 and TRBJ1-5; TRBD1 is a possible D gene (6 bases). Looked up from germline, CDR1 is MNHEY and CDR2 is SVGAGI. The germline V and J ends were trimmed by 2 bases and 7 bases, with 12 bases remaining between them. CDR3 length: 14 residues. The CDR3 spells CASSYGGPGQPQHF. In nucleotides, the CDR3 is TGTGCCAGCAGTTACGGGGGGCCAGGCCAGCCCCAGCATTTT.

This chain uses TRBV9 with TRBJ2-7; a possible D gene is TRBD1 (5 bases). Per the germline V gene, CDR1 is SGDLS and CDR2 is YYNGEE. V was shortened by 4 bases and J by 6 bases, with 17 bases between the two germline ends. The length of the CDR3 is 14 residues. The CDR3 reads CASSTELNRGEQYF. As DNA, the CDR3 is TGTGCCAGCAGCACCGAATTAAATAGGGGCGAGCAGTACTTC.

The genes are TRBV27 and TRBJ2-1; no clear D. Germline values: CDR1 MNHEY, CDR2 SMNVEV (reference sequence). The V gene lost 3 bases and the J gene lost 6 bases, with 12 bases spanning the gap. This CDR3 spans 14 amino acids. The CDR3 loop is CASSFGPNGNEQFF. The CDR3 nucleotides are TGTGCCAGCAGTTTTGGACCCAACGGCAATGAGCAGTTCTTC.

The V call is TRBV29-1, the J call TRBJ2-5, with D possibly being TRBD2 (7 bases). In germline, CDR1 is SQVTM, CDR2 ANQGSEA. The ends were cut back, 3 bases at V and 4 bases at J, with 24 bases in the middle. The CDR3 loop spans 17 amino acids. CDR3 in DNA: TGCAGCGTTGATCGACTCGGTGCGGAGGGGGGGGCAGAGACCCAGTACTTC. Translated, it gives CSVDRLGAEGGAETQYF.

The chain carries TRBV15 and TRBJ2-1; D is perhaps TRBD2 (5 bases). CDR3 length equals 15 residues. Germline V gene data show CDR1 as LNHNV and CDR2 as YYDKDF (reference sequence). The ends were cut back, 1 base at V and 8 bases at J, with 15 bases in the middle. In DNA form, the CDR3 reads TGTGCCACCAGCAGAGCGGATGAGGGTTCGGATGAGCAGTTCTTC. This gives the protein CATSRADEGSDEQFF.

This sequence joins TRBV29-1 and TRBJ2-7; D may be TRBD2 (5 bases). The CDR3 is 13 residues long. V was shortened by 1 base and J by 6 bases, with 13 bases between the two germline ends. Germline V gene data show CDR1 as SQVTM and CDR2 as ANQGSEA. CDR3 region: CSVEARGGGEQYF. In nucleotides, the CDR3 is TGCAGCGTTGAAGCTCGAGGCGGAGGCGAGCAGTACTTC.

The V gene is TRBV11-2, the J gene TRBJ2-7; 8 bases align to TRBD2. The CDR3 covers 12 residues. CDR1 is SGHAT, CDR2 FQNNGV, per germline. Germline trimming cut 5 bases from V and 6 bases from J; bases unmatched to any gene: 3. The CDR3 sequence is CASSVGTSEQYF. The CDR3 bases are TGTGCCAGCAGCGTTGGGACTAGCGAGCAGTACTTC.

The rearrangement links TRBV29-1 to TRBJ1-2; D is undetermined. The CDR3 loop spans 12 amino acids. V lost 6 bases and J 2 bases, leaving 10 bases between the germline ends. CDR1 SQVTM and CDR2 ANQGSEA come from the germline V gene. DNA of the CDR3: TGCAGCGTCCTGGTACCCAACTATGGCTACACCTTC. Encoded protein: CSVLVPNYGYTF.

V gene TRBV14 combines with J gene TRBJ1-1; D unclear. Germline-derived CDR1 and CDR2 are SGHDN and FVKESK. Trimming cost V 2 bases and J 1 base, with 11 bases left between them. The CDR3 loop spans 15 amino acids. The CDR3, as DNA: TGTGCCAGCAGCCAATCACAGCGTTCGAACACTGAAGCTTTCTTT. It encodes CASSQSQRSNTEAFF. Together with reference TRBV14 and TRBJ1-1, the CDR3 gives the full variable domain: EAGVTQFPSHSVIEKGQTVTLRCDPISGHDNLYWYRRVMGKEIKFLLHFVKESKQDESGMPNNRFLAERTGGTYSTLKVQPAELEDSGVYFCASSQSQRSNTEAFFGQGTRLTVV.

This chain uses TRBV27 with TRBJ2-4; the D gene is possibly TRBD1 (6 bases). The V and J ends lost 5 bases and 6 bases respectively, with 14 bases between them. This CDR3 is 14 amino acids long. CDR1 is MNHEY, CDR2 SMNVEV, per germline (reference sequence). CDR3 DNA sequence: TGTGCCAGCAGTGTCAGGGGTGGTGGAAACATTCAGTACTTC. As protein: CASSVRGGGNIQYF.

In its sample, this clone was seen a few times. The chain is built from TRBV29-1 and TRBJ2-7; D is undetermined. The CDR3 sequence is 14 residues long. V lost 0 bases to trimming and J lost 2 bases, with 11 bases between them. Germline lookup yields CDR1 SQVTM and CDR2 ANQGSEA. The CDR3 spells CSVEDIGKPYEQYF. CDR3 DNA sequence: TGCAGCGTTGAAGATATAGGCAAACCCTACGAGCAGTACTTC.

The chain recombines TRBV10-3 with TRBJ2-5, with D perhaps TRBD1 (5 bases). CDR1 is ENHRY and CDR2 is SYGVKD in the germline V gene. The CDR3 sequence is 16 residues long. V lost 3 bases and J 7 bases, leaving 21 bases between the germline ends. CDR3 in amino acids: CAISDPPTDPAVTQYF. DNA for the CDR3: TGTGCCATCAGTGACCCCCCGACAGACCCGGCTGTGACCCAGTACTTC.

The V gene is TRBV13, the J gene TRBJ1-2; D might be TRBD1 (5 bases). CDR3 length equals 14 residues. The V end lost 6 bases, the J end lost 8 bases, and 19 bases lay between the germline ends. The V gene's germline CDR1 is PRHDT and CDR2 FYEKMQ (reference sequence). The CDR3 bases are TGTGCCAGCAGACCTCCCACAGGCCTCGGGGGCTACACCTTC. Translation gives CASRPPTGLGGYTF. Full variable domain (missing parts from reference TRBV13 and TRBJ1-2): AAGVIQSPRHLIKEKRETATLKCYPIPRHDTVYWYQQGPGQDPQFLISFYEKMQSDKGSIPDRFSAQQFSDYHSELNMSSLELGDSALYFCASRPPTGLGGYTFGSGTRLTVV.

This clone was recorded a few times. The rearrangement joins TRBV29-1 to TRBJ2-1; 11 nucleotides agree with TRBD2. Germline V gene lookup returns CDR1 SQVTM and CDR2 ANQGSEA. V dropped 8 bases and J dropped 3; count of bases not matched to a gene: 15. The CDR3 covers 17 residues. This CDR3 is CSIPVPLAGVFYNEQFF. CDR3 sequence (DNA): TGCAGCATCCCTGTCCCACTAGCGGGGGTCTTCTACAATGAGCAGTTCTTC.

The chain employs TRBV18 and TRBJ1-2, with 7 bases fitting TRBD1. There are 14 residues in the CDR3. The germline CDR1 and CDR2 sequences are KGHSH and LQKENI. V shed 3 bases, J shed 3 bases, and the junction held 4 bases outside the gene matches. The CDR3 nucleotides are TGTGCCAGCTCACCCTGGGACAGCTACTATGGCTACACCTTC. Translation gives CASSPWDSYYGYTF. Using reference TRBV18 and TRBJ1-2 for the parts outside the CDR3, the full variable domain is NAGVMQNPRHLVRRRGQEARLRCSPMKGHSHVYWYRQLPEEGLKFMVYLQKENIIDESGMPKERFSAEFPKEGPSILRIQQVVRGDSAAYFCASSPWDSYYGYTFGSGTRLTVV.

A remark on this clone: At one end the junction does not follow the germline gene, possibly because of a read error. The CDR3 DNA reads as TGCGCCAGCAGCCAAGATCGGCAGGGGAGCGAGCAGTACTTC. Encoded protein: CASSQDRQGSEQYF. This chain connects TRBV5-4 to TRBJ2-7; weak D call: TRBD1 (6 bases). Germline lookup yields CDR1 SGHNT and CDR2 YYREEE (reference sequence). The CDR3 spans 14 residues.

The V gene is TRBV9, the J gene TRBJ2-1; D uncertain. The CDR3 extends over 14 amino acids. The ends were cut back, 3 bases at V and 7 bases at J, with 14 bases in the middle. CDR1 is SGDLS and CDR2 is YYNGEE in the germline V gene. CDR3 in DNA: TGTGCCAGCAGCGATCGTTTCTTAGGGAATGAGCAGTTCTTC. It codes for CASSDRFLGNEQFF.

The chain uses TRBV27 and TRBJ2-2, with D perhaps matching TRBD2 (6 bases). Germline-derived CDR1 and CDR2 are MNHEY and SMNVEV (reference sequence). The CDR3 is 16 amino acids. Between the trimmed V and J ends, which lost 6 bases and 3 bases, there was a span of 17 bases. The CDR3 DNA sequence: TGTGCCAGCAGCCCCTTATCAGCGGGCTACACCGGGGAGCTGTTTTTT. Amino acids: CASSPLSAGYTGELFF.

V gene TRBV6-5 combines with J gene TRBJ2-2, with D unclear. Germline V CDR1 and CDR2: MNHEY, SVGAGI. CDR3 size: 12 residues. With 7 bases removed from V and 6 bases from J, the gap between germline ends came to 9 bases. CDR3: CASTSRSGELFF. In DNA form, the CDR3 reads TGTGCCAGCACATCTAGGTCCGGGGAGCTGTTTTTT.

This rearrangement joins TRBV27 to TRBJ2-5; D call uncertain. Germline V gene data show CDR1 as MNHEY and CDR2 as SMNVEV (reference sequence). This CDR3 has 13 residues. V was pared by 3 bases and J by 3 bases, with 8 bases between. As DNA, the CDR3 is TGTGCCAGCAGTTTGGGCACCGAAGAGACCCAGTACTTC. This encodes CASSLGTEETQYF.

The chain recombines TRBV27 with TRBJ2-6; 7 bases fit TRBD1. The J segment lost 1 base and the V segment lost 5 bases, leaving 2 bases of the junction unmatched. This CDR3 contains 15 residues. Germline values: CDR1 MNHEY, CDR2 SMNVEV (reference sequence). CDR3 sequence: CASSLTGSGANVLTF. The CDR3 DNA sequence: TGTGCCAGCAGTCTGACAGGGTCTGGGGCCAACGTCCTGACTTTC.

Comments on this clone: The junction does not match germline at one end; this may be a read error. The rearrangement links TRBV25-1 to TRBJ2-5; TRBD2 aligns across 11 bases. The length of the CDR3 is 14 residues. Germline values: CDR1 MGHDK, CDR2 SYGVNS. The CDR3, as DNA: TGTGCCAGCGGACGACTAGCGGGACAAGGGACCCAGTACTTC. Its translation is CASGRLAGQGTQYF.

Of note for this clone: Other DNA sequences in this sample translate to the same CDR3. CDR3 nucleotides: TGCAGCGTTCTGAACACTGAAGCTTTCTTT. Translated, it gives CSVLNTEAFF. The gene calls are TRBV29-1 and TRBJ1-1; unclear D gene. Looked up from germline, CDR1 is SQVTM and CDR2 is ANQGSEA. The CDR3 runs to 10 residues. The V gene lost 5 bases and the J gene lost 0 bases, with 1 base spanning the gap.

The rearrangement joins TRBV28 to TRBJ2-5, with TRBD1 identical over 11 bases. The CDR3 length is 15 residues. CDR1 and CDR2 from the germline V gene are MDHEN and SYDVKM. V lost 2 bases to trimming and J lost 3 bases; unmatched junction nucleotides: 2. The CDR3 reads CASSLGQGAKETQYF. The CDR3 DNA sequence: TGTGCCAGCAGTTTAGGACAGGGGGCCAAAGAGACCCAGTACTTC.